The 23 T cell receptor beta chains below all came from one sample that was sequenced in a study of blood T cell repertoires in COVID-19 (dated by TCRdb to about 2020). The library was built by means of the immunoSEQ multiplex PCR assay. TCRdb carries this immuneACCESS record with in-frame sequences only. Its versions omit some clonotypes, under half of them owing to an unresolved V gene in the studies checked, with the rest unexplained. Present in this sample are roughly 260,000 clones, 88% of which were seen just once. Approximately 4.3% of the sample is in the top ten clones. The sample taken for sequencing was peripheral blood. The receptors here all came from a man aged 55-75 years who had recovered from COVID-19.

This clone was counted a single time. The chain combines TRBV11-1 with TRBJ1-1; 8 bases fit TRBD1. V trimming: 4 bases; J trimming: 1 base; junction bases outside the gene matches: 5. Germline CDR1 SGHAT, CDR2 FQDESV (reference sequence). This CDR3 has 15 residues. CDR3 in DNA: TGTGCCAGCAGCTCGGGGACAGGCCCGAACACTGAAGCTTTCTTT. Encoded protein: CASSSGTGPNTEAFF. The full variable domain, completed using reference TRBV11-1 and TRBJ1-1, is EAEVAQSPRYKITEKSQAVAFWCDPISGHATLYWYRQILGQGPELLVQFQDESVVDDSQLPKDRFSAERLKGVDSTLKIQPAELGDSAMYLCASSSGTGPNTEAFFGQGTRLTVV.

For the CDR3, the DNA is TGCGCCAGCAGGGTGAATGGGGGCGGAGAGGAAAAACTGTTTTTT. Translated: CASRVNGGGEEKLFF. This chain joins TRBV5-1 and TRBJ1-4, with D tentatively TRBD1 (6 bases). The CDR3 has 15 amino acids. Germline V gene data show CDR1 as SGHRS and CDR2 as YFSETQ. The germline V and J ends were trimmed by 5 bases and 8 bases, with 19 bases remaining between them. Variable domain in full (rest from reference TRBV5-1 and TRBJ1-4): KAGVTQTPRYLIKTRGQQVTLSCSPISGHRSVSWYQQTPGQGLQFLFEYFSETQRNKGNFPGRFSGRQFSNSRSEMNVSTLELGDSALYLCASRVNGGGEEKLFFGSGTQLSVL.

The chain joins TRBV25-1 to TRBJ1-6; unclear D gene. The germline V gene has CDR1 MGHDK and CDR2 SYGVNS. Trimming left V 2 bases short and J 10 bases short, with 9 bases between. The length of the CDR3 is 13 residues. CDR3 sequence reads: CASSENIGSPLHF. CDR3 DNA: TGTGCCAGCAGTGAAAACATCGGGTCACCCCTCCACTTT.

The chain joins TRBV27 to TRBJ2-7; possibly TRBD2 for D (6 bases). The V gene lost 4 bases and the J gene lost 2 bases, with 9 bases spanning the gap. Germline values: CDR1 MNHEY, CDR2 SMNVEV (reference sequence). The length of the CDR3 is 13 residues. The chain's CDR3 is CASSYRLAYEQYF. The CDR3 nucleotides read TGTGCCAGCAGTTACCGACTAGCCTACGAGCAGTACTTC.

The gene calls are TRBV27 and TRBJ1-5; D not resolved. This CDR3 comprises 12 residues. Per germline, CDR1 MNHEY and CDR2 SMNVEV (reference sequence). V was trimmed by 9 bases and J by 3 bases, leaving 9 bases between them. CDR3 in amino acids: CASAGHNQPQHF. In nucleotides, the CDR3 is TGTGCCAGTGCGGGCCACAATCAGCCCCAGCATTTT.

The CDR3 nucleotides are TGTGCCAGCAGCTTAGGAAAGGGACTAGGCACAGATACGCAGTATTTT. Residues: CASSLGKGLGTDTQYF. This chain links TRBV11-3 with TRBJ2-3; TRBD2 agrees at 8 bases. V was clipped by 1 base and J by 1 base; unmatched bases: 4. The germline gives CDR1 SGHNT, CDR2 YENEEA. There are 16 residues in the CDR3.

The V gene is TRBV15, the J gene TRBJ2-6; 7 positions match TRBD1. The germline CDR1 and CDR2 sequences are LNHNV and YYDKDF (reference sequence). After removal of 5 bases from V and 3 bases from J, the junction contained 4 bases not matched to a gene. The CDR3 length is 15 residues. CDR3 protein: CATSRRGSGANVLTF. The CDR3 bases are TGTGCCACCAGCCGCAGGGGGAGTGGGGCCAACGTCCTGACTTTC.

Worth noting for this clone: The germline gene is not matched at one end of the junction; a read error may be the cause. The chain joins TRBV29-1 to TRBJ1-2; 9 positions agree with TRBD1. The CDR3 runs to 16 residues. Germline V gene sequence: CDR1 SQVTM, CDR2 ANQGSEA. CDR3 in DNA: TGCAGCGGTGAAAACACGCTCCGGGACAGGGACTATGGCTACACCTTC. Translation: CSGENTLRDRDYGYTF.

This chain joins TRBV19 and TRBJ2-4; 7 nucleotides match TRBD2. Per the germline V gene, CDR1 is LNHDA and CDR2 is SQIVND (reference sequence). Trimming removed 0 bases from V and 1 base from J; junction bases left unmatched: 0. The CDR3 sequence is 15 residues long. The CDR3 here is CASSIDGRAKNIQYF. DNA for the CDR3: TGTGCCAGTAGTATAGACGGGAGGGCCAAAAACATTCAGTACTTC.

The V and J genes are TRBV5-6 and TRBJ1-5, with 7 bases matching TRBD1. The CDR3 is made up of 16 amino acids. J was trimmed by 0 bases and V by 4 bases; bases with no gene match: 7. Germline V lookup: CDR1 SGHDT, CDR2 YYEEEE. The chain's CDR3 is CASSGWGQHSNQPQHF. DNA of the CDR3: TGTGCCAGCAGCGGGTGGGGACAGCATAGCAATCAGCCCCAGCATTTT.

This rearrangement joins TRBV4-1 to TRBJ2-7; 7 nucleotides agree with TRBD1. Trimming removed 4 bases from V and 1 base from J; junction bases left unmatched: 4. The germline gives CDR1 MGHRA, CDR2 YSYEKL. This CDR3 is 14 amino acids long. CDR3 loop: CASSPQGFSYEQYF. The DNA of the CDR3 is TGCGCCAGCAGCCCACAGGGGTTTTCCTACGAGCAGTACTTC.

This chain connects TRBV30 to TRBJ2-7, with D possibly TRBD2 on 5 matching bases. This CDR3 comprises 12 residues. The germline V and J ends were trimmed by 7 bases and 4 bases, with 14 bases remaining between them. CDR1 is GTSNPN, CDR2 SVGIG, per germline (reference sequence). The CDR3 reads CASQTRGYEQYF. In nucleotides, the CDR3 is TGTGCCTCCCAGACCCGGGGATACGAGCAGTACTTC. Variable domain in full (rest from reference TRBV30 and TRBJ2-7): SQTIHQWPATLVQPVGSPLSLECTVEGTSNPNLYWYRQAAGRGLQLLFYSVGIGQISSEVPQNLSASRPQDRQFILSSKKLLLSDSGFYLCASQTRGYEQYFGPGTRLTVT.

V and J are TRBV18 and TRBJ1-1, with D possibly matching TRBD1 (6 bases). Germline lookup yields CDR1 KGHSH and CDR2 LQKENI. With 4 bases removed from V and 6 bases from J, the gap between germline ends came to 27 bases. This CDR3 spans 18 amino acids. CDR3 coding DNA: TGTGCCAGCTCACTTCGGGTCCAGGGAGGGGGAGAGCCGGCTGAAGCTTTCTTT. As protein: CASSLRVQGGGEPAEAFF.

The chain employs TRBV4-1 and TRBJ2-1; a possible D gene is TRBD1 (5 bases). Germline V gene data show CDR1 as MGHRA and CDR2 as YSYEKL. V was cut by 4 bases and J by 7 bases, with 14 bases left in between. The CDR3 extends over 14 amino acids. The CDR3 bases are TGCGCCAGCAGCCCTACTACAGGTGTGAATGAGCAGTTCTTC. Translated, it gives CASSPTTGVNEQFF.

This clone turned up a few times. The J gene is TRBJ1-5, the V gene TRBV6-2 or TRBV6-3, with a weak D call TRBD1 (5 bases). This CDR3 spans 13 amino acids. V lost 5 bases to trimming and J lost 3 bases, with 8 bases between them. Germline V gives CDR1 MNHEY, CDR2 SVGEGT. In nucleotides, the CDR3 is TGTGCCAGCAGTCGACAGTACAATCAGCCCCAGCATTTT. It codes for CASSRQYNQPQHF.

The chain recombines TRBV6-4 with TRBJ1-6; tentative D call: TRBD1 (6 bases). Trimming took 4 bases from V and 14 from J, leaving 15 bases between them. This CDR3 is built from 13 residues. From germline, CDR1 is MRHNA and CDR2 SNTAGT. This CDR3 reads CASSGSQQGTLHF. The CDR3, as DNA: TGTGCCAGCAGTGGGTCCCAACAGGGCACCCTCCACTTT.

The chain is built from TRBV6-5 and TRBJ1-2, with D possibly being TRBD1 (5 bases). Looked up from germline, CDR1 is MNHEY and CDR2 is SVGAGI. This CDR3 region has 12 residues. The V gene lost 6 bases and the J gene lost 4 bases, with 9 bases spanning the gap. CDR3 amino acids: CASSPQVYGYTF. CDR3 in DNA: TGTGCCAGCAGCCCACAGGTCTATGGCTACACCTTC.

Judged by abundance, this clone is medium-sized. The CDR3 coding sequence is TGTGCCAGCAGCTTAGGCCCGGGGGGCGTCTATGGCTACACCTTC. Its protein is CASSLGPGGVYGYTF. This chain links TRBV7-2 with TRBJ1-2; D possibly corresponds to TRBD1 (6 bases). The CDR3 has 15 residues. The V gene's germline CDR1 is SGHTA and CDR2 FQGNSA. Between the trimmed V and J ends, which lost 1 base and 4 bases, there was a span of 13 bases.

This rearrangement joins TRBV19 to TRBJ1-1; 7 bases fit TRBD1. The V and J ends lost 8 bases and 7 bases, in that order; junction bases with no gene match: 13. The CDR3 has 14 amino acids. Germline V gene sequence: CDR1 LNHDA, CDR2 SQIVND (reference sequence). The chain's CDR3 is CASSPLGTDNEAFF. The CDR3 DNA is TGTGCCAGTTCCCCTCTAGGGACAGATAATGAAGCTTTCTTT.

The chain joins TRBV5-1 to TRBJ1-1; D possibly corresponds to TRBD1 (5 bases). CDR1 SGHRS and CDR2 YFSETQ come from the germline V gene. The CDR3 consists of 13 residues. Trimming took 1 base from V and 10 from J, leaving 14 bases between them. CDR3 nucleotides: TGCGCCAGCAGCTTGAATGCAGGGCGGGGAGCTTTCTTT. Amino acids: CASSLNAGRGAFF.

V gene TRBV15 combines with J gene TRBJ1-6, with D perhaps TRBD1 (5 bases). The CDR3 loop spans 14 amino acids. V shed 0 bases and J shed 7 bases, with 7 bases lying between them. Germline values: CDR1 LNHNV, CDR2 YYDKDF (reference sequence). CDR3 sequence reads: CATSRDGGNSPLHF. CDR3 DNA: TGTGCCACCAGCAGAGATGGGGGGAATTCACCCCTCCACTTT.

The CDR3 DNA follows: TGTGCCAGCAGCCCGACTAGCGGGGCGAGCTCCTACGAGCAGTACTTC. Encoded protein: CASSPTSGASSYEQYF. The chain is built from TRBV11-2 and TRBJ2-7; 11 bases map to TRBD2. In germline, CDR1 is SGHAT, CDR2 FQNNGV. CDR3 length: 16 residues. J gave up 0 bases and V 5 bases, and 6 bases lay outside the gene matches.

For this clone: Different DNA sequences within this sample yield the same CDR3. The CDR3 bases are TGTGCCAGCAGTTACTCGGGACAGACCGTTTACGAGCAGTACTTC. It encodes CASSYSGQTVYEQYF. V is TRBV6-5 and J is TRBJ2-7; 7 bases map to TRBD1. The CDR3 consists of 15 residues. Unmatched junction bases numbered 6, after V lost 0 bases and J lost 4 bases. The germline V gene has CDR1 MNHEY and CDR2 SVGAGI.